The sequence of this T cell receptor (beta chain) was determined in a study of PD-1 blockade in classical Hodgkin lymphoma. Brentuximab vedotin exposure varied, and every patient relapsed after autologous stem cell transplantation. The protocol was immunoSEQ multiplex PCR, while the TCRdb copy is restricted to in-frame clones and leaves out a portion. The table shows nearly 100,000 clones, with over 80% occurring only once. CDR3 length: 17 amino acids. This TCR derives from a human donor with classical Hodgkin lymphoma. The specimen comprised peripheral blood mononuclear cells (PBMCs), sampled at baseline. The V gene is TRBV21-1, the J gene TRBJ2-4. TRBV21-1 represents a pseudogene. CDR3 sequence: CASSKVVGGPAKNIQYF. CDR3 sequence (DNA): TGTGCCAGCAGCAAAGTCGTCGGCGGACCGGCCAAAAACATTCAGTACTTC.